Below, 27 T cell receptor beta chains from the same sample are listed, as sequenced in a study of beta chain features in type 1 diabetes. Study-level points and caveats: Shortening of TCRB CDR3s, moderate but significant, appeared in all four CD4+ subsets of Type 1 diabetes patients.

Their target antigens are unknown. Isolated RNA was reverse transcribed in full, so expressed TCRB transcripts were sequenced. Generated by immunoSEQ multiplex PCR, the TCRdb table keeps only in-frame clones and is missing some. In the table there are around 180,000 clones, approximately 8.4% of which are singletons. The sequenced material came from central memory CD4+ T cells from blood. Every receptor here comes from a man between 18 and 35 years old with type 1 diabetes.

J is TRBJ1-5 and V is TRBV19; D is unresolved. Germline CDR1 LNHDA, CDR2 SQIVND (reference sequence). The CDR3 is 16 residues long. V was trimmed by 11 bases and J by 6 bases, leaving 26 bases between them. The CDR3 coding sequence is TGTGCCTGCTGCGAGGGTGGGTCGGGCTGGGGTCAGCCCCAGCATTTT. Translating it yields CACCEGGSGWGQPQHF. Full variable domain (remainder filled in from reference TRBV19 and TRBJ1-5): DGGITQSPKYLFRKEGQNVTLSCEQNLNHDAMYWYRQDPGQGLRLIYYSQIVNDFQKGDIAEGYSVSREKKESFPLTVTSAQKNPTAFYLCACCEGGSGWGQPQHFGDGTRLSIL.

This clone has only a few counts. The J gene is TRBJ2-1, the V gene TRBV7-9; 10 nucleotides line up with TRBD2. The CDR3 loop spans 17 amino acids. V was pared by 2 bases and J by 8 bases, with 12 bases of the junction left unmatched. CDR1 and CDR2 from the germline V gene are SEHNR and FQNEAQ (reference sequence). CDR3 coding DNA: TGTGCCAGCAGCTTAACCCCATCTAGCGGGAGTGGGGATGAGCAGTTCTTC. Residues: CASSLTPSSGSGDEQFF.

The CDR3 protein is CASSLQGASTGELFF. CDR3 coding DNA: TGTGCCAGCAGCCTACAGGGGGCGAGCACCGGGGAGCTGTTTTTT. The genes are TRBV5-6 and TRBJ2-2, with TRBD1 matching over 9 bases. Looked up from germline, CDR1 is SGHDT and CDR2 is YYEEEE. CDR3 length: 15 residues. V dropped 4 bases and J dropped 4; count of bases not matched to a gene: 5.

In its sample, this clone was seen a few times. The chain carries TRBV13 and TRBJ2-5; D call uncertain. Trimming left V 0 bases short and J 2 bases short, with 7 bases between. The CDR3 extends over 14 amino acids. CDR1 is PRHDT and CDR2 is FYEKMQ in the germline V gene (reference sequence). The CDR3 DNA reads TGTGCCAGCAGCTTAGGGGCGGCACAAGAGACCCAGTACTTC. It is translated as CASSLGAAQETQYF.

This sequence joins TRBV18 and TRBJ2-7, with D tentatively TRBD1 (5 bases). In germline, CDR1 is KGHSH, CDR2 LQKENI. CDR3 length equals 17 residues. V lost 0 bases and J lost 3, with 18 bases in between. In DNA form, the CDR3 reads TGTGCCAGCTCACCACCGGTAGCAGCAGGGCGGAACTACGAGCAGTACTTC. Encoded protein: CASSPPVAAGRNYEQYF.

This clone turned up a few times. The chain is built from TRBV20-1 and TRBJ1-2; TRBD1 matches 7 bases. The length of the CDR3 is 11 residues. The V segment lost 5 bases and the J segment 8 bases; nucleotides outside the gene matches: 5. Germline values: CDR1 DFQATT, CDR2 SNEGSKA (reference sequence). The CDR3 loop reads CSADRGGGYTF. In DNA form, the CDR3 reads TGCAGTGCTGACCGAGGGGGCGGCTACACCTTC.

There are a few counts of this clone. The rearrangement uses TRBV4-2 and TRBJ2-1; D is ambiguous. This CDR3 region has 14 residues. Germline loops: CDR1 LGHNA, CDR2 YNFKEQ. The V end was cut by 0 bases, the J end by 8 bases, with 11 bases between. The CDR3 DNA reads TGTGCCAGCAGCCAAGACACGGAGAGTCATGAGCAGTTCTTC. Translation gives CASSQDTESHEQFF.

The genes are TRBV7-9 and TRBJ1-4, with 9 nucleotides matching TRBD1. This CDR3 has 14 residues. The germline V gene has CDR1 SEHNR and CDR2 FQNEAQ (reference sequence). Trimming cost V 6 bases and J 8 bases; bases outside gene matches: 7. This chain's CDR3 is CASSSGTGREKLFF. The CDR3 nucleotides read TGTGCCAGCAGTTCAGGGACAGGGAGGGAAAAACTGTTTTTT.

This clone was observed a few times. The chain recombines TRBV18 with TRBJ2-5, with a possible D match to TRBD2 (6 bases). The germline V gene encodes CDR1 KGHSH and CDR2 LQKENI. The V and J ends lost 1 base and 4 bases respectively, with 16 bases between them. The CDR3 has 16 amino acids. CDR3 in DNA: TGTGCCAGCTCACCACTTTCGGGGGATCGGATAGAGACCCAGTACTTC. It encodes CASSPLSGDRIETQYF.

This chain joins TRBV30 and TRBJ2-7, with unresolved D. Germline CDR1 GTSNPN, CDR2 SVGIG (reference sequence). V lost 3 bases, J lost 4 bases, and 13 bases lay in between. The CDR3 runs 13 residues. CDR3 loop: CAWSNGRRYEQYF. The CDR3 DNA reads as TGTGCCTGGAGCAACGGCAGGCGATACGAGCAGTACTTC.

This clone was seen ten or more times. Its ends do not fully match the called genes, so a read error is possible. The J gene is TRBJ2-7, the V gene TRBV28; 7 nucleotides agree with TRBD1. CDR1 and CDR2 from the germline V gene are MDHEN and SYDVKM. The CDR3 has 11 amino acids. CDR3 sequence: CATSRNRGLDF. DNA for the CDR3: TGTGCCACCTCCCGCAACAGGGGTCTGGACTTC.

In this sample, this clone turned up a few times. The chain is built from TRBV5-1 and TRBJ2-7; a possible D gene is TRBD1 (6 bases). With 0 bases removed from V and 5 bases from J, the gap between germline ends came to 21 bases. Germline-derived CDR1 and CDR2 are SGHRS and YFSETQ. This CDR3 spans 17 amino acids. The CDR3: CASSLETGWDIIHEQYF. Here the CDR3 DNA reads TGCGCCAGCAGCTTGGAAACAGGGTGGGACATAATCCACGAGCAGTACTTC.

This clone was observed a handful of times. V usage is TRBV29-1 and J usage is TRBJ1-2; 7 bases fit TRBD1. Germline V CDR1 and CDR2: SQVTM, ANQGSEA. This CDR3 has 12 amino acids. V trimming: 7 bases; J trimming: 4 bases; junction bases outside the gene matches: 6. CDR3 bases: TGCAGCGCAAATGGACAGGTCTATGGCTACACCTTC. Protein sequence: CSANGQVYGYTF.

This chain links TRBV18 with TRBJ1-5, with TRBD1 matching 10 bases. The germline CDR1 and CDR2 sequences are KGHSH and LQKENI. The CDR3 runs to 15 residues. J was trimmed by 5 bases and V by 2 bases; bases with no gene match: 3. The DNA for the CDR3 is TGTGCCAGCTCACCAGCGGGACAGGGGTATCAGCCCCAGCATTTT. Its translation is CASSPAGQGYQPQHF.

The rearrangement uses TRBV5-1 and TRBJ2-5; 7 bases align to TRBD1. Germline lookup yields CDR1 SGHRS and CDR2 YFSETQ. V shed 4 bases and J 1 base; nucleotides not matched to a gene: 7. This CDR3 is built from 15 residues. CDR3 sequence reads: CASSGNTGVQETQYF. As DNA, the CDR3 is TGCGCCAGCAGCGGAAATACAGGGGTCCAAGAGACCCAGTACTTC.

The chain has TRBV5-6 and TRBJ2-2; 8 bases line up with TRBD1. CDR1 is SGHDT, CDR2 YYEEEE, per germline. J was trimmed by 4 bases and V by 5 bases; bases with no gene match: 13. The CDR3 loop spans 17 amino acids. This chain's CDR3 is CASRLRSGGLRTGELFF. The CDR3 DNA sequence: TGTGCCAGCAGACTTCGATCAGGGGGCTTACGCACCGGGGAGCTGTTTTTT.

This clone came up a few times. The CDR3 bases are TGCAGCGGGGACAGGGGCACAGATACGCAGTATTTT. It translates to CSGDRGTDTQYF. The rearrangement links TRBV29-1 to TRBJ2-3; TRBD1 agrees at 9 bases. After removal of 7 bases from V and 1 base from J, the junction contained 0 bases not matched to a gene. The CDR3 spans 12 residues. The germline gives CDR1 SQVTM, CDR2 ANQGSEA.

This chain links TRBV23-1 with TRBJ2-5, with D perhaps TRBD1 (5 bases). TRBV23-1 is flagged as an ORF with uncertain function. The CDR3 covers 15 residues. The ends were cut back, 10 bases at V and 4 bases at J, with 22 bases in the middle. The CDR3 DNA is TGCGCCATCCCAAAGGGGCTCGGATACCCAGAGACCCAGTACTTC. Amino acid sequence: CAIPKGLGYPETQYF.

This clone was found a few times. This chain joins TRBV6-1 and TRBJ2-7; no clear D gene. Germline V gene sequence: CDR1 MNHNS, CDR2 SASEGT. This CDR3 has 11 amino acids. Trimming pared 5 bases from V and 4 bases from J, leaving 6 bases between. The CDR3 reads CASSFRYEQYF. The CDR3 DNA sequence: TGTGCCAGCAGTTTTAGATACGAGCAGTACTTC.

This clone was picked up a small number of times. This chain links TRBV28 with TRBJ2-5; D is unclear. The CDR3 runs 14 residues. Trimming cost V 4 bases and J 4 bases, with 13 bases left between them. Germline CDR1 MDHEN, CDR2 SYDVKM. CDR3 amino acids: CASSYAASSETQYF. The CDR3 DNA is TGTGCCAGCAGTTACGCGGCTAGTTCAGAGACCCAGTACTTC.

The chain is built from TRBV10-3 and TRBJ1-2, with TRBD1 matching over 9 bases. This CDR3 is 14 amino acids long. Per the germline V gene, CDR1 is ENHRY and CDR2 is SYGVKD. With V trimmed by 6 bases and J by 2 bases, 4 bases remained unmatched. As DNA, the CDR3 is TGTGCCATCAGGCGACAGGGGGGGAACTATGGCTACACCTTC. Encoded protein: CAIRRQGGNYGYTF.

This clone has only a few counts. The rearrangement uses TRBV18 and TRBJ1-1; D uncertain. Germline-derived CDR1 and CDR2 are KGHSH and LQKENI. The V end lost 4 bases, the J end lost 4 bases, and 19 bases lay between the germline ends. CDR3 length: 16 residues. The CDR3 is CASSLTVRGTATEAFF. In DNA, the CDR3 is TGTGCCAGCTCACTTACTGTGCGGGGTACCGCCACTGAAGCTTTCTTT.

This clone showed up just a few times. This chain connects TRBV7-9 to TRBJ2-2; D possibly corresponds to TRBD1 (5 bases). This CDR3 has 14 amino acids. Germline assignment: CDR1 SEHNR and CDR2 FQNEAQ (reference sequence). With 5 bases removed from V and 3 bases from J, the gap between germline ends came to 10 bases. The CDR3 spells CASSPLGDTGELFF. CDR3 sequence (DNA): TGTGCCAGCAGCCCATTAGGGGACACCGGGGAGCTGTTTTTT.

V and J are TRBV10-3 and TRBJ2-6; D is perhaps TRBD1 (5 bases). Germline V CDR1 and CDR2: ENHRY, SYGVKD. The V end was cut by 5 bases, the J end by 0 bases, with 11 bases between. This CDR3 has 16 residues. The CDR3 here is CAISNTGLSGANVLTF. The CDR3, as DNA: TGTGCCATCAGTAACACAGGCCTCTCTGGGGCCAACGTCCTGACTTTC.

J is TRBJ1-5 and V is TRBV28; the D gene is possibly TRBD1 (6 bases). CDR3 length: 15 residues. CDR1 MDHEN and CDR2 SYDVKM come from the germline V gene. Trimming pared 8 bases from V and 3 bases from J, leaving 17 bases between. The chain's CDR3 is CASLLGDRFNQPQHF. CDR3 DNA sequence: TGTGCCAGCCTCTTGGGTGACAGGTTCAATCAGCCCCAGCATTTT.

The rearrangement joins TRBV28 to TRBJ2-7; perhaps TRBD1 as D (5 bases). Germline CDR1 reads MDHEN; CDR2 reads SYDVKM. The CDR3 has 13 amino acids. The V end lost 6 bases, the J end lost 9 bases, and 18 bases lay between the germline ends. The CDR3 nucleotides are TGTGCCAGCAGATCCGGACAATACGAGTGGCAGTACTTC. This encodes CASRSGQYEWQYF. Together with reference TRBV28 and TRBJ2-7, the CDR3 gives the full variable domain: DVKVTQSSRYLVKRTGEKVFLECVQDMDHENMFWYRQDPGLGLRLIYFSYDVKMKEKGDIPEGYSVSREKKERFSLILESASTNQTSMYLCASRSGQYEWQYFGPGTRLTVT.

This clone was recorded many times. The CDR3 DNA is TGTGCCAGCAGCCAAGATCGCGGGTGGGGAGATACGCAGTATTTT. It codes for CASSQDRGWGDTQYF. The J gene is TRBJ2-3, the V gene TRBV14; TRBD2 is a possible D gene (5 bases). Trimming removed 0 bases at V and 5 bases at J, with 12 bases between. In germline, CDR1 is SGHDN, CDR2 FVKESK. CDR3 length: 15 residues.